One sample yielded the 24 T cell receptor beta chains listed below, sequenced in a study of early T cells in non-severe SARS-CoV-2 infection. TCRdb independently ran MiXCR on the 5' RACE reads; one entry per CDR3 protein. Here the sample spans some 64,000 distinct CDR3 sequences, 20% to 25% being singletons. Material: whole blood, obtained at baseline. The receptor set was obtained from an adult who was a healthcare worker with PCR-confirmed SARS-CoV-2 infection or an uninfected control (not recorded which).

J is TRBJ2-1 and V is TRBV29-1; D possibly corresponds to TRBD1 (6 bases). There are 13 residues in the CDR3. The germline V gene has CDR1 SQVTM and CDR2 ANQGSEA. V lost 6 bases, J lost 4 bases, and 13 bases lay in between. The CDR3 loop reads CSVRDKRYNEQFF. The CDR3 DNA follows: TGCAGCGTCCGGGACAAAAGGTACAATGAGCAGTTCTTC.

This clonotype showed up just a few times. The V call is TRBV15, the J call TRBJ2-7; no clear D. Between the trimmed V and J ends, which lost 0 bases and 2 bases, there was a span of 14 bases. Germline V lookup: CDR1 LNHNV, CDR2 YYDKDF (reference sequence). This CDR3 is built from 16 residues. The CDR3 region has the DNA TGTGCCACCAGCAGAGAGTATGGACCGCCAGCCTACGAGCAGTACTTC. Protein product: CATSREYGPPAYEQYF. Looking up the rest from reference TRBV15 and TRBJ2-7 gives the full variable domain: DAMVIQNPRYQVTQFGKPVTLSCSQTLNHNVMYWYQQKSSQAPKLLFHYYDKDFNNEADTPDNFQSRRPNTSFCFLDIRSPGLGDTAMYLCATSREYGPPAYEQYFGPGTRLTVT.

The V gene is TRBV10-3, the J gene TRBJ1-4; no clear D gene. The CDR3 has 12 amino acids. CDR1 is ENHRY and CDR2 is SYGVKD in the germline V gene. Trimming removed 5 bases from V and 7 bases from J, with 8 bases in between. Here the CDR3 reads CAISPEGEKLFF. The CDR3 DNA follows: TGTGCCATCAGTCCGGAGGGTGAAAAACTGTTTTTT.

The table lists this clonotype with a count of one. J is TRBJ2-3 and V is TRBV7-9; D perhaps matches TRBD2 (6 bases). Per the germline V gene, CDR1 is SEHNR and CDR2 is FQNEAQ (reference sequence). CDR3 length equals 20 residues. Deletions cut 4 bases from V and 2 bases from J, with 28 bases between. The chain's CDR3 is CASSSRLQFVLSGYTDTQYF. The DNA for the CDR3 is TGTGCCAGCAGCTCCCGGCTCCAATTTGTCCTTAGCGGTTACACAGATACGCAGTATTTT.

This rearrangement joins TRBV2 to TRBJ1-1; TRBD1 might be the D (5 bases). Germline V gene lookup returns CDR1 SNHLY and CDR2 FYNNEI. CDR3 length equals 15 residues. Trimming stripped 4 bases from V and 1 base from J, with 13 bases between. The CDR3 DNA sequence: TGTGCCAGCAGTGTGGAGGGGAATACGAACACTGAAGCTTTCTTT. Protein product: CASSVEGNTNTEAFF. Filled out from reference TRBV2 and TRBJ1-1, the complete variable domain reads EPEVTQTPSHQVTQMGQEVILRCVPISNHLYFYWYRQILGQKVEFLVSFYNNEISEKSEIFDDQFSVERPDGSNFTLKIRSTKLEDSAMYFCASSVEGNTNTEAFFGQGTRLTVV.

In this sample, this clonotype turned up a few times. The chain combines TRBV7-6 with TRBJ2-2; D tentatively reads TRBD1 or TRBD2 (5 bases each). This CDR3 is built from 15 residues. V lost 0 bases and J 9 bases, leaving 14 bases between the germline ends. Looked up from germline, CDR1 is SGHVS and CDR2 is FNYEAQ. The CDR3 region is CASSLAWVGRRELFF. Written as DNA, the CDR3 is TGTGCCAGCAGCTTAGCCTGGGTGGGACGAAGGGAGCTGTTTTTT. The entire variable domain, with the rest obtained from reference TRBV7-6 and TRBJ2-2, is as follows: GAGVSQSPRYKVTKRGQDVALRCDPISGHVSLYWYRQALGQGPEFLTYFNYEAQQDKSGLPNDRFSAERPEGSISTLTIQRTEQRDSAMYRCASSLAWVGRRELFFGEGSRLTVL.

The chain carries TRBV27 and TRBJ1-5; D gene ambiguous. Germline V gives CDR1 MNHEY, CDR2 SMNVEV (reference sequence). V was cut by 6 bases and J by 1 base, with 13 bases left in between. The CDR3 runs 15 residues. CDR3 nucleotides: TGTGCCAGCAGCCCAGACCCTTCAAGCAATCAGCCCCAGCATTTT. Translation gives CASSPDPSSNQPQHF.

V is TRBV5-1 and J is TRBJ2-7; D is perhaps TRBD2 (6 bases). The length of the CDR3 is 13 residues. Germline values: CDR1 SGHRS, CDR2 YFSETQ. Trimming stripped 7 bases from V and 2 bases from J, with 13 bases between. The CDR3 DNA is TGCGCCAGCGGCATAGCGGAAGCCTACGAGCAGTACTTC. This codes for CASGIAEAYEQYF. The full variable domain, in which reference TRBV5-1 and TRBJ2-7 provide the parts outside the CDR3, is KAGVTQTPRYLIKTRGQQVTLSCSPISGHRSVSWYQQTPGQGLQFLFEYFSETQRNKGNFPGRFSGRQFSNSRSEMNVSTLELGDSALYLCASGIAEAYEQYFGPGTRLTVT.

This clonotype showed up just a few times. The V call is TRBV25-1, the J call TRBJ2-1; D gene unclear. Deletions cut 2 bases from V and 7 bases from J, with 15 bases between. The germline gives CDR1 MGHDK, CDR2 SYGVNS. The CDR3 runs to 15 residues. CDR3 loop: CASSEGGSPWNEQFF. In DNA, the CDR3 is TGTGCCAGCAGTGAAGGTGGTTCACCGTGGAATGAGCAGTTCTTC.

This clonotype was counted between two and nine times. CDR3 DNA sequence: TGTGCCAGCAGAGAGGAGGGACAGGCTTCCACAGATACGCAGTATTTT. Translation gives CASREEGQASTDTQYF. The V and J genes are TRBV12-3 or TRBV12-4 and TRBJ2-3; 8 bases are shared with TRBD1. The CDR3 runs to 16 residues. With V trimmed by 6 bases and J by 2 bases, 10 bases remained unmatched.

The chain uses TRBV18 and TRBJ1-6; 10 nucleotides match TRBD1. The CDR3 is 16 residues long. V shed 2 bases, J shed 6 bases, and the junction held 4 bases outside the gene matches. Per the germline V gene, CDR1 is KGHSH and CDR2 is LQKENI. For the CDR3, the DNA is TGTGCCAGCTCACCAAGCCGGGACAGGGGTAATTCACCCCTCCACTTT. Its translation is CASSPSRDRGNSPLHF.

This chain joins TRBV7-9 and TRBJ2-3; D perhaps matches TRBD1 (6 bases). CDR3 length: 15 residues. The ends were cut back, 3 bases at V and 5 bases at J, with 15 bases in the middle. Germline V gives CDR1 SEHNR, CDR2 FQNEAQ (reference sequence). The chain's CDR3 is CASSFHSGQKDTQYF. The CDR3 nucleotides are TGTGCCAGCAGCTTTCATTCTGGACAGAAAGATACGCAGTATTTT.

This clonotype was seen a handful of times. CDR3 residues: CASSLSRNTGELFF. For the CDR3, the DNA is TGTGCCAGCAGCTTATCTAGGAACACCGGGGAGCTGTTTTTT. The genes are TRBV7-6 and TRBJ2-2; unclear D gene. The V end was cut by 2 bases, the J end by 1 base, with 5 bases between. Germline-derived CDR1 and CDR2 are SGHVS and FNYEAQ. This CDR3 is built from 14 residues.

The chain recombines TRBV11-2 with TRBJ2-6; D uncertain. The CDR3 loop spans 11 amino acids. CDR1 and CDR2 (germline): SGHAT, FQNNGV. V lost 1 base and J 12 bases, leaving 4 bases between the germline ends. The CDR3 sequence is CASSLGPVLTF. In nucleotides, the CDR3 is TGTGCCAGCAGCTTAGGCCCCGTCCTGACTTTC.

This clonotype was seen only a few times. The chain is built from TRBV12-3 or TRBV12-4 and TRBJ1-3; TRBD1 matches 9 bases. Unmatched junction bases numbered 3, after V lost 5 bases and J lost 4 bases. CDR3 size: 14 residues. The CDR3 nucleotides read TGTGCCAGCAGTCGGGACAGGGCAGGAAACACCATATATTTT. Translated, it gives CASSRDRAGNTIYF.

This clonotype has a handful of counts. The chain links TRBV12-3 or TRBV12-4 to TRBJ1-1; D call uncertain. The V gene lost 8 bases and the J gene lost 6 bases, with 13 bases spanning the gap. This CDR3 region has 12 residues. CDR3 protein: CASSSGSSEAFF. The DNA of the CDR3 is TGTGCCAGCTCGTCTGGGTCATCTGAAGCTTTCTTT.

V gene TRBV12-3 or TRBV12-4 combines with J gene TRBJ2-1; a weak D match, TRBD2 (6 bases). The CDR3 loop spans 14 amino acids. The germline V and J ends were trimmed by 3 bases and 4 bases, with 10 bases remaining between them. CDR3 sequence (DNA): TGTGCCAGCAGTTTGCGGGGACTTTACAATGAGCAGTTCTTC. As protein: CASSLRGLYNEQFF.

J is TRBJ1-1 and V is TRBV5-1; TRBD1 matches at 8 bases. The CDR3 covers 15 residues. From germline, CDR1 is SGHRS and CDR2 YFSETQ. Losses at the gene ends were 0 bases for V and 5 bases for J; bases not matched to a gene: 6. CDR3 residues: CASSLDQGARTEAFF. CDR3 bases: TGCGCCAGCAGCTTGGATCAGGGGGCGAGGACTGAAGCTTTCTTT.

The chain joins TRBV29-1 to TRBJ2-7; D is ambiguous. CDR3 length equals 12 residues. Trimming removed 4 bases at V and 3 bases at J, with 10 bases between. The germline V gene encodes CDR1 SQVTM and CDR2 ANQGSEA. CDR3 in DNA: TGCAGCGTTGTAGCCGGCCACTACGAGCAGTACTTC. This translates into CSVVAGHYEQYF.

This clonotype was seen many times. The chain combines TRBV2 with TRBJ2-1, with TRBD1 as a possible D gene (6 bases). V was clipped by 9 bases and J by 0 bases, with 12 bases between them. Germline lookup yields CDR1 SNHLY and CDR2 FYNNEI. This CDR3 comprises 14 residues. CDR3 DNA sequence: TGTGCCAGACAGACAGGTATCTCCTACAATGAGCAGTTCTTC. As protein: CARQTGISYNEQFF.

This clonotype came up a few times. The V call is TRBV6-2 or TRBV6-3, the J call TRBJ2-7; D perhaps matches TRBD2 (5 bases). V was pared by 8 bases and J by 1 base, with 21 bases between. The germline V gene has CDR1 MNHEY and CDR2 SVGEGT. The CDR3 runs to 16 residues. The CDR3 region has the DNA TGTGCCAGCTGGGAGTCGAGAACGGCCCGTTCCTACGAGCAGTACTTC. Protein: CASWESRTARSYEQYF.

This clonotype was seen a few times. The chain employs TRBV30 and TRBJ2-3, with D uncertain. The CDR3 consists of 13 residues. Germline assignment: CDR1 GTSNPN and CDR2 SVGIG (reference sequence). V was shortened by 3 bases and J by 2 bases, with 9 bases between the two germline ends. The CDR3 here is CAWSFQNTDTQYF. In DNA form, the CDR3 reads TGTGCCTGGAGCTTCCAGAACACAGATACGCAGTATTTT.

The rearrangement links TRBV4-1 to TRBJ1-4; 9 positions match TRBD1. The CDR3 is 15 amino acids. V trimming: 0 bases; J trimming: 8 bases; junction bases outside the gene matches: 4. Looked up from germline, CDR1 is MGHRA and CDR2 is YSYEKL. The CDR3 coding sequence is TGCGCCAGCAGCCAAGAGGGACAGGGTGAAGAAAAACTGTTTTTT. The encoded protein is CASSQEGQGEEKLFF.

Concerning this clonotype: A much larger clone lies a single base off, so this may be a read error. The rearrangement joins TRBV20-1 to TRBJ2-7, with a tentative D call TRBD2 (5 bases). Germline CDR1 is DFQATT and CDR2 is SNEGSKA (reference sequence). Trimming stripped 6 bases from V and 3 bases from J, with 15 bases between. The CDR3 totals 13 residues. For the CDR3, the DNA is TGCAGTGCCCACCCCGAGGAGGACTACGAGCAGTACTTC. This sequence encodes CSAHPEEDYEQYF.